These 14 T cell receptor beta chains share one sample of origin, sequenced in a study of tumor and adjacent non-tumor tissue in lung cancer. The library came from three nested PCR rounds adapted from ARM-PCR protocols. One entry per CDR3 protein, called by TCRdb with MiXCR from the multiplex PCR reads. The sample shows 40,000 to 50,000 distinct CDR3 sequences, around 59% of them seen only once. The template was RNA from unsorted bulk tissue. Distant lung tissue was collected more than 3 cm away from the tumor edge. The material sequenced was distant non-tumor lung tissue. Every receptor here comes from a woman in her 70s with non-small cell lung cancer.

As for this clonotype: The junction departs from germline at one end; a sequencing error may be responsible. The chain joins TRBV7-8 to TRBJ1-5, with a possible D match to TRBD2 (5 bases). The J call is in doubt because the DNA end fits TRBJ2-3 better. The CDR3 contains 16 residues. Germline loops: CDR1 SGHVS, CDR2 FQNEAQ. The CDR3 coding sequence is TGTGCCAGTAGCTTGAGAGGGATCGATAGCAATCAGCCCCAGTATTTT. Its translation: CASSLRGIDSNQPQYF.

This clonotype came up many times. The gene calls are TRBV6-5 and TRBJ2-6; D gene ambiguous. The CDR3 consists of 16 residues. V shed 2 bases and J shed 0 bases, with 8 bases lying between them. Germline V gene data show CDR1 as MNHEY and CDR2 as SVGAGI. The CDR3 DNA follows: TGTGCCAGCAGTTACAAGGTTATCTCTGGGGCCAACGTCCTGACTTTC. Translation gives CASSYKVISGANVLTF.

This clonotype has only a few counts. The chain links TRBV6-5 to TRBJ2-1; D possibly corresponds to TRBD1 (5 bases). CDR1 is MNHEY, CDR2 SVGAGI, per germline. Trimming took off 5 bases at V and 8 bases at J, with 10 bases between the two ends. The CDR3 length is 12 residues. The chain's CDR3 is CASSPRADEQFF. The CDR3 bases are TGTGCCAGCAGTCCCAGGGCCGATGAGCAGTTCTTC.

V and J are TRBV7-9 and TRBJ1-1; perhaps TRBD1 as D (5 bases). CDR3 length: 15 residues. Germline assignment: CDR1 SEHNR and CDR2 FQNEAQ (reference sequence). The V end was cut by 5 bases, the J end by 4 bases, with 17 bases between. CDR3 nucleotide sequence: TGTGCCAGCAGCCCGCAGAGTTGGGGCTTCACTGAAGCTTTCTTT. Protein: CASSPQSWGFTEAFF.

This clonotype has just a few counts. The chain recombines TRBV30 with TRBJ1-1; no definite D call. This CDR3 spans 11 amino acids. Per the germline V gene, CDR1 is GTSNPN and CDR2 is SVGIG (reference sequence). The ends were cut back, 5 bases at V and 1 base at J, with 5 bases in the middle. In DNA form, the CDR3 reads TGTGCCTGGGTAAGGAACACTGAAGCTTTCTTT. Its translation: CAWVRNTEAFF.

The gene calls are TRBV11-1 and TRBJ2-7; no firm D call. Per germline, CDR1 SGHAT and CDR2 FQDESV (reference sequence). The CDR3 is made up of 13 amino acids. The DNA of the CDR3 is TGTACCATCAGCCCCAGCGCGTCCTACGAGCAGTACTTC. Protein product: CTISPSASYEQYF. The full variable domain, rest sourced from reference TRBV11-1 and TRBJ2-7, is EAEVAQSPRYKITEKSQAVAFWCDPISGHATLYWYRQILGQGPELLVQFQDESVVDDSQLPKDRFSAERLKGVDSTLKIQPAELGDSAMYLCTISPSASYEQYFGPGTRLTVT.

The J gene is TRBJ1-1, the V gene TRBV20-1, with D unclear. V dropped 5 bases and J dropped 3 bases, with 19 bases sitting between them. CDR3 size: 15 residues. The germline gives CDR1 DFQATT, CDR2 SNEGSKA (reference sequence). The CDR3 loop is CSAVRTGRRYTEAFF. As DNA, the CDR3 is TGCAGTGCTGTAAGAACCGGACGGAGGTACACTGAAGCTTTCTTT.

This clonotype counts as medium-sized (0.01 to 0.1%). V and J are TRBV12-5 and TRBJ2-3, with D perhaps assigned TRBD1 or TRBD2 (5 bases each). Germline values: CDR1 LGHNT, CDR2 FRNRAP. Between the trimmed V and J ends, which lost 1 base and 3 bases, there was a span of 5 bases. The length of the CDR3 is 13 residues. The CDR3 spells CASGLGGTDTQYF. In nucleotides, the CDR3 is TGTGCTAGTGGTTTGGGGGGGACAGATACGCAGTATTTT.

About this clonotype: A read error is possible here, since a much larger clone lies one base away. The rearrangement joins TRBV19 to TRBJ1-2, with D unresolved. The germline V gene has CDR1 LNHDA and CDR2 SQIVND (reference sequence). CDR3 length: 10 residues. The CDR3 coding sequence is TGTGCCAGTAGACATTATGACTACACCTTC. Protein: CASRHYDYTF.

In the case of this clonotype: One junction end does not reproduce the germline sequence, and a read error may be involved. The chain uses TRBV12-3 or TRBV12-4 and TRBJ1-3, with D possibly matching TRBD1 (6 bases). The CDR3 runs to 13 residues. The CDR3 sequence: CTSRQDPGNTIYF. The CDR3 DNA is TGTACCAGCAGACAGGACCCTGGAAACACCATATATTTT.

In regard to this clonotype: One end of the junction fails to match germline, which may point to a read error. The genes are TRBV29-1 and TRBJ2-7; a weak D match, TRBD2 (5 bases). The length of the CDR3 is 14 residues. Germline V gene data show CDR1 as SQVTM and CDR2 as ANQGSEA. CDR3 DNA sequence: TGCAGCGTTGAACTTGGTGGGAGCTCCTACGGGCAGTACTTC. Translating it yields CSVELGGSSYGQYF.

This clonotype showed up many times. CDR3 amino acids: CASSLVTEINEQFF. The CDR3, as DNA: TGTGCCAGCAGCTTAGTTACAGAGATCAATGAGCAGTTCTTC. This chain joins TRBV7-9 and TRBJ2-1; no definite D call. The germline V and J ends were trimmed by 1 base and 6 bases, with 10 bases remaining between them. The CDR3 has 14 residues. Looked up from germline, CDR1 is SEHNR and CDR2 is FQNEAQ (reference sequence). Filled out from reference TRBV7-9 and TRBJ2-1, the complete variable domain reads DTGVSQNPRHKITKRGQNVTFRCDPISEHNRLYWYRQTLGQGPEFLTYFQNEAQLEKSRLLSDRFSAERPKGSFSTLEIQRTEQGDSAMYLCASSLVTEINEQFFGPGTRLTVL.

With regard to this clonotype: One end of the junction is discordant with germline, which a read error may explain. The V and J genes are TRBV10-2 and TRBJ2-3; no definite D call. Germline values: CDR1 WSHSY, CDR2 SAAADI. This CDR3 is built from 15 residues. CDR3 protein: CASTSIPVRTDTQYF. In nucleotides, the CDR3 is TGCGCCAGCACCTCAATACCGGTCCGCACTGATACGCAGTATTTT.

The gene calls are TRBV14 and TRBJ2-7, with 7 bases matching TRBD2. The V gene end was trimmed by 10 bases and the J gene end by 2 bases; junction bases not matched to a gene: 20. Germline-derived CDR1 and CDR2 are SGHDN and FVKESK. The CDR3 runs to 17 residues. Here the CDR3 DNA reads TGTGCCAATAGCCAAGAAGAATTGACTAGCAGACCCTACGAGCAGTACTTC. Its translation: CANSQEELTSRPYEQYF.